The T cell receptor (beta chain) described here comes from a study of response to subunit inactivated influenza vaccine. Study-wide results and limits: Authors proposed each seasonal influenza vaccination draws in few new T cells.

Details on this clonotype: Antigen: not known. At one end, the junction sequence differs from germline, possibly due to a read error.

TCRdb reprocessed the RT-PCR reads via MiXCR and lists one record per CDR3 protein. The profile shows hundreds of thousands of distinct CDR3 sequences, approximately 14% of them singletons. The TCR comes from a man between 50 and 59 years old who received an inactivated influenza vaccine. This specimen consisted of PBMCs from blood, obtained less than 15 days before vaccination.

This CDR3 reads CACSPVKSRNTGELFF. The CDR3 DNA is TGTGCCTGCAGCCCCGTCAAAAGCAGAAACACCGGGGAGCTGTTTTTT. This chain connects TRBV12-3 or TRBV12-4 to TRBJ2-2; no clear D. This CDR3 contains 16 residues.